This T cell receptor beta chain came from a study of Graves' ophthalmopathy and Graves' hyperthyroidism. Turning to the study itself: Samples of peripheral blood were obtained at initial diagnosis, prior to treatment of any kind.

Investigators amplified TCR beta CDR3 regions from RNA transcripts. After a first-round RT-PCR with HTBI primers, a second-round multiplex PCR was run. MiXCR, run by TCRdb on the multiplex PCR reads, gives a single entry per CDR3 protein. The sample holds 650,000 to 800,000 distinct CDR3 sequences; under 50% are singletons and the top ten take roughly 3.5%. The CDR3 is 13 residues long. Germline CDR1 SGHAT, CDR2 FQDESV (reference sequence). Trimming cost V 9 bases and J 8 bases; bases outside gene matches: 4. Other autoimmune diseases, uncontrolled infections, pregnancy or lactation ruled patients out of participation.

V and J are TRBV11-1 and TRBJ1-4, with 12 bases that match TRBD1. This clonotype originated in an adult man with Graves' ophthalmopathy. The sequenced sample consisted of peripheral blood. CDR3 nucleotide sequence: TGTGCCAGTAAAGGGACAGGGGGCGAAAAACTGTTTTTT. This sequence encodes CASKGTGGEKLFF.